These 9 T cell receptor beta chains were all obtained from the same sample, sequenced in a study of blood T cells in healthy people across ages. PCR was performed a second time for about 7 to 12 cycles using a sample-barcoded 5' primer and a J-beta primer mix. Each CDR3 protein is one row after TCRdb ran MiXCR on the 5' RACE reads. Here the sample spans 1,300,000 or so distinct CDR3 sequences, 55% to 75% being singletons. Material for sequencing was blood. The origin of the receptors is a young man in good health.

This clonotype was detected only a few times. This CDR3 reads CAWRSLGGEQYF. In nucleotides, the CDR3 is TGTGCCTGGAGGTCTCTGGGGGGCGAGCAGTACTTC. The rearrangement links TRBV30 to TRBJ2-7; tentative D call: TRBD2 (6 bases). The CDR3 covers 12 residues. Trimming removed 3 bases at V and 6 bases at J, with 12 bases between. Germline V gives CDR1 GTSNPN, CDR2 SVGIG (reference sequence).

The chain links TRBV10-3 to TRBJ2-5; 7 positions agree with TRBD1. Germline lookup yields CDR1 ENHRY and CDR2 SYGVKD. V shed 0 bases and J 8 bases; nucleotides not matched to a gene: 6. The CDR3 spans 14 residues. The CDR3 loop is CAISESQGFRTQYF. The CDR3 region has the DNA TGTGCCATCAGTGAGTCACAGGGGTTTCGCACCCAGTACTTC.

CDR3 in DNA: TGTGCCAGCAGTTTTGGTAGTATCTCCTACGAGCAGTACTTC. Protein: CASSFGSISYEQYF. The V call is TRBV6-2 or TRBV6-3, the J call TRBJ2-7; unclear D gene. Trimming removed 4 bases at V and 0 bases at J, with 10 bases between. Looked up from germline, CDR1 is MNHEY and CDR2 is SVGEGT. The CDR3 sequence is 14 residues long.

This sequence joins TRBV2 and TRBJ2-5, with D uncertain. The J call could be wrong; TRBJ2-7 is a better fit for the DNA end. Germline V gene data show CDR1 as SNHLY and CDR2 as FYNNEI. The CDR3 runs to 11 residues. In DNA form, the CDR3 reads TGTGCCAGCAGTGTATTCCACGAGCAGTACTTC. It codes for CASSVFHEQYF.

This clonotype came up once. The chain combines TRBV20-1 with TRBJ2-4; TRBD1 matches at 8 bases. There are 14 residues in the CDR3. The germline V gene has CDR1 DFQATT and CDR2 SNEGSKA (reference sequence). The J segment lost 3 bases and the V segment lost 3 bases, leaving 4 bases of the junction unmatched. CDR3 coding DNA: TGCAGTGCTAGTCAGGGGGCCCGCAAAAACATTCAGTACTTC. Translating gives CSASQGARKNIQYF.

A few counts support this clonotype. The CDR3 nucleotides read TGTGCCAGCAGTACCCGACAGGGAAGCAATCAGCCCCAGCATTTT. Protein sequence: CASSTRQGSNQPQHF. The chain links TRBV6-2 or TRBV6-3 to TRBJ1-5, with 7 positions matching TRBD1. V was clipped by 5 bases and J by 1 base; unmatched bases: 5. Germline V CDR1 and CDR2: MNHEY, SVGEGT. The CDR3 contains 15 residues.

The genes are TRBV4-3 and TRBJ2-1; TRBD1 matches at 7 bases. The CDR3 loop spans 15 amino acids. Germline V lookup: CDR1 LGHNA, CDR2 YSLEER. V trimming: 6 bases; J trimming: 2 bases; junction bases outside the gene matches: 7. The CDR3 is CASSQNRGAYNEQFF. The DNA of the CDR3 is TGCGCCAGCAGTCAAAACAGGGGAGCCTACAATGAGCAGTTCTTC.

This chain joins TRBV2 and TRBJ2-7; a weak D match, TRBD2 (5 bases). V was clipped by 5 bases and J by 2 bases, with 19 bases between them. Germline V lookup: CDR1 SNHLY, CDR2 FYNNEI. The CDR3 spans 16 residues. The CDR3: CASSPIDGGNPYEQYF. Here the CDR3 DNA reads TGTGCCAGCAGTCCCATAGACGGAGGTAACCCCTACGAGCAGTACTTC.

The chain has TRBV20-1 and TRBJ1-6; TRBD1 might be the D (5 bases). CDR1 and CDR2 (germline): DFQATT, SNEGSKA (reference sequence). This CDR3 comprises 14 residues. V gave up 6 bases and J gave up 7 bases, with 16 bases separating them. The chain's CDR3 is CSAQRGRRNSPLHF. The DNA of the CDR3 is TGCAGTGCCCAGAGGGGCCGTAGGAATTCACCCCTCCACTTT.